The following is a T cell receptor beta chain sequence with its context. This sample is drawn from a study of blood T cell repertoires in COVID-19. Here immunoSEQ multiplex PCR was the method, and the copy in TCRdb shows in-frame clones only, minus some. This sample carries about 220,000 clones, 80% to 85% of them seen once, and the ten largest clones take roughly 3%. Losses at the gene ends were 5 bases for V and 3 bases for J; bases not matched to a gene: 7. The CDR3 totals 15 residues. From germline, CDR1 is MGHRA and CDR2 YSYEKL. The chain uses TRBV4-1 and TRBJ1-5, with TRBD1 matching 7 bases. Material: peripheral blood. The source of this sequence is a woman in her thirties who had recovered from COVID-19. CDR3 DNA: TGCGCCAGCAGCTTTCGGACAGGATTCAATCAGCCCCAGCATTTT. It encodes CASSFRTGFNQPQHF.